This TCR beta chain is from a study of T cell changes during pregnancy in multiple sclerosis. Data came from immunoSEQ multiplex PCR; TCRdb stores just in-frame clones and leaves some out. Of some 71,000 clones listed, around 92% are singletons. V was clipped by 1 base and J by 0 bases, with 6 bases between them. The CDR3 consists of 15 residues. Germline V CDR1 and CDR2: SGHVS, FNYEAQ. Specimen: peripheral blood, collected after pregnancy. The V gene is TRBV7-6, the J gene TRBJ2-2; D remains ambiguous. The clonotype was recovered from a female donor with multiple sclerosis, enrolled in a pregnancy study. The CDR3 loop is CASSLDLANTGELFF. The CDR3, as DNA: TGTGCCAGCAGCTTAGACCTAGCGAACACCGGGGAGCTGTTTTTT.